The T cell receptor (beta chain) under discussion was sequenced for a study of cytomegalovirus exposure and HLA in healthy donors. Deletions cut 4 bases from V and 4 bases from J, with 8 bases between. CDR1 is PRHDT, CDR2 FYEKMQ, per germline (reference sequence). The CDR3 sequence is 12 residues long. The PCR made use of 60 Vbeta and 13 Jbeta primers. Clones were read by immunoSEQ multiplex PCR, and TCRdb kept only the in-frame ones, dropping some. The sample records 100,000 or so clones, roughly 69% being singletons. This TCR was recovered from a human donor in good health. The sample comprised PBMCs. The chain couples TRBV13 to TRBJ2-7; no reliable D call. Written as DNA, the CDR3 is TGTGCCAGCAGCTCCCGTACATACGAGCAGTACTTC. Translated: CASSSRTYEQYF.